This TCR beta chain was observed in a study of graft-versus-host responses after intestinal transplantation. Study observations and caveats: Analysis identified GvH clones in recipient marrow, with some appearing first in ileum or blood.

The CDR3 has 15 amino acids. CDR1 is SGHRS and CDR2 is YFSETQ in the germline V gene. V shed 4 bases and J 4 bases; nucleotides not matched to a gene: 8. Remarks on this clone: What it binds is not known.

TCRdb's copy holds only in-frame clones and misses some; the assay was immunoSEQ multiplex PCR. In the table there are about 120,000 clones, around 93% of which are singletons. The sequences come from unstimulated CD4+ T cells sorted from spleen or lymph node cells, collected before intestinal transplant. The TCR was taken from a human donor who received an intestinal transplant. The V and J genes are TRBV5-1 and TRBJ2-1; 7 positions agree with TRBD1. CDR3 amino acids: CASSVTGLRYNEQFF. In DNA, the CDR3 is TGCGCCAGCAGCGTGACAGGGCTCCGGTACAATGAGCAGTTCTTC.